This T cell receptor (beta chain) was obtained from a study of CD8+CD57+ T cells in acquired aplastic anemia. Study findings and constraints: Patients and controls shared nearly 30 CD8+ CDR3 sequences, which appeared highly expressed in patients and within their immunodominant clones.

Patients selected for sequencing had displayed CD8+CD57+ cell expansion by flow cytometry. At blood sampling, none of the patients had yet received therapy. On this clonotype: Its antigen is undetermined.

CDR3 and TCR beta VDJ profiling relied on a genomic DNA template. Each CDR3 protein gets one entry after TCRdb re-called the reads with MiXCR. Altogether under 250,000 distinct CDR3 sequences are present, roughly two thirds being singletons, with the ten largest covering roughly 64%. The source is a human donor with aplastic anemia. The sequenced material came from sorted CD4+, CD8+, or CD8+CD57+ T cells (not recorded which) from PBMCs.

The CDR3 loop reads CASSAQGWYSNQPQHF. The CDR3 nucleotides are TGTGCCAGTAGTGCTCAGGGGTGGTATAGCAATCAGCCCCAGCATTTT. This rearrangement joins TRBV19 to TRBJ1-5; D perhaps matches TRBD1 (6 bases). Trimming cost V 5 bases and J 0 bases, with 14 bases left between them. The CDR3 covers 16 residues. Germline values: CDR1 LNHDA, CDR2 SQIVND (reference sequence).